This is a list of T cell receptor beta chains from one sample in a study of tumor and adjacent non-tumor tissue in lung cancer. TCRdb used MiXCR to reprocess the multiplex PCR reads, holding one entry per CDR3 protein. The table shows 65,000 to 95,000 distinct CDR3 sequences, with around 75% occurring only once. Material: lung tumor tissue. All receptors come from a woman in her forties or fifties with non-small cell lung cancer. Each CDR3 is given with its conserved first and last residue. Each record gives: J gene, V gene, D gene, clone size, CDR3 DNA, CDR3 protein. D genes are given only for firm matches. A clone size is listed for some rows: how often the clone was seen (once, few, many), or a class if it is expanded.

j_call: TRBJ2-7
v_call: TRBV11-2
d_call: TRBD2
clone_size: -
cdr3_nt: TGTGCCAACAGGCTAAGTGGACTAGCGGTCTCGGACGAGCAGTGCTTC
cdr3_aa: CANRLSGLAVSDEQCF

j_call: TRBJ2-7
v_call: TRBV6-6
d_call: TRBD2
clone_size: -
cdr3_nt: TGTGCCAGCAGGTCGGGACTAGCGTCCTATAAGCGGTACTTC
cdr3_aa: CASRSGLASYKRYF

j_call: TRBJ2-7
v_call: TRBV20-1
d_call: -
clone_size: -
cdr3_nt: TGCAGTGCTAGCGGGATGGCCAATGAGCAGTACTTC
cdr3_aa: CSASGMANEQYF

j_call: TRBJ2-5
v_call: TRBV7-2
d_call: TRBD2
clone_size: many
cdr3_nt: TGTGCCAGCAGCACCACGGGACTAGTTCAAGAGACCCAGTACTTC
cdr3_aa: CASSTTGLVQETQYF

j_call: TRBJ2-3
v_call: TRBV10-3
d_call: -
clone_size: -
cdr3_nt: TGTGCCACGAACCCGACGATAGGCACAGATACCCGGTATTTT
cdr3_aa: CATNPTIGTDTRYF

j_call: TRBJ2-3
v_call: TRBV10-3
d_call: -
clone_size: few
cdr3_nt: TGTGCCTCAATGACGGGACAAAGCACAGATACGCAGTATTTT
cdr3_aa: CASMTGQSTDTQYF

j_call: TRBJ1-1
v_call: TRBV20-1
d_call: TRBD1
clone_size: -
cdr3_nt: TGCAGTGCTAGAGGGTACCAGGGGGAGTTAGACACTGAAGCTTTCTTT
cdr3_aa: CSARGYQGELDTEAFF

j_call: TRBJ2-3
v_call: TRBV10-2
d_call: TRBD1
clone_size: -
cdr3_nt: TGCGCCTGCACTGAGTCCGACAGGGGCCCGGATCAGCCCCAGTATTTT
cdr3_aa: CACTESDRGPDQPQYF

j_call: TRBJ2-2
v_call: TRBV6-5
d_call: -
clone_size: -
cdr3_nt: TGTGCCAGCAGAACCTGGACCAAAGACACCGGGGAGATGTTTTTT
cdr3_aa: CASRTWTKDTGEMFF

j_call: TRBJ2-5
v_call: TRBV12-3/TRBV12-4
d_call: TRBD2
clone_size: few
cdr3_nt: TGTGCTAACGCCATCGCGGCGGGAGGGCGAGAGACCCAGTACTTC
cdr3_aa: CANAIAAGGRETQYF

j_call: TRBJ2-3
v_call: TRBV20-1
d_call: -
clone_size: -
cdr3_nt: TGCAGTGTGCATAGGGGGGTGTGCACAGATACGCAGTATTTT
cdr3_aa: CSVHRGVCTDTQYF

j_call: TRBJ2-7
v_call: TRBV6-5
d_call: TRBD2
clone_size: -
cdr3_nt: TGTGCCAGCAGTTACTCGGCGGGAGCTACCTACGAGCAGTATTTC
cdr3_aa: CASSYSAGATYEQYF

j_call: TRBJ2-1
v_call: TRBV5-4
d_call: TRBD2
clone_size: many
cdr3_nt: TGTGCCAGCAGCCCTATGGGAGGGTCGGATGAGCAGTTCTTC
cdr3_aa: CASSPMGGSDEQFF

j_call: TRBJ2-1
v_call: TRBV6-2/TRBV6-3
d_call: -
clone_size: -
cdr3_nt: TGTGCCAGCAGATCCGGGATAGGGGTTTTCGATGAGCAGTTCTTC
cdr3_aa: CASRSGIGVFDEQFF

j_call: TRBJ2-1
v_call: TRBV28
d_call: TRBD2
clone_size: -
cdr3_nt: TGTGCCAGCAATCCCCCCAGGATAGCGGGAGTTAAGCAGTTCTTC
cdr3_aa: CASNPPRIAGVKQFF

j_call: TRBJ2-7
v_call: TRBV12-3/TRBV12-4
d_call: -
clone_size: once
cdr3_nt: TGTGCCAGCAGTCTATCGACATCGAGGGAGCAGTACTTC
cdr3_aa: CASSLSTSREQYF

j_call: TRBJ2-1
v_call: TRBV4-1
d_call: TRBD2
clone_size: -
cdr3_nt: TGCGCCAGCAGCCAAGACCGAACTAGCGGGGGAAGGCATGAGCAGTTCTTC
cdr3_aa: CASSQDRTSGGRHEQFF

j_call: TRBJ1-3
v_call: TRBV7-3
d_call: -
clone_size: -
cdr3_nt: TGTGCCAGCAGCCACCCCACAGGGCGTCGAGGAAACACCATATATTTT
cdr3_aa: CASSHPTGRRGNTIYF

j_call: TRBJ2-1
v_call: TRBV28
d_call: TRBD1
clone_size: -
cdr3_nt: TGTCCCAGCAGCCATCGGACAGGAACCTCCTACAATGAGCAGTTCTTC
cdr3_aa: CPSSHRTGTSYNEQFF

j_call: TRBJ2-3
v_call: TRBV24-1
d_call: -
clone_size: once
cdr3_nt: TGTGTCACCAGTGATCCAACGACAGGCCTGACCACAGATACGAAATATTTT
cdr3_aa: CVTSDPTTGLTTDTKYF

j_call: TRBJ2-5
v_call: TRBV20-1
d_call: -
clone_size: -
cdr3_nt: TGCAGTGCTATGGACAGAATACACTTGGGCGAGACCGAGTACTTC
cdr3_aa: CSAMDRIHLGETEYF

j_call: TRBJ2-4
v_call: TRBV4-1
d_call: -
clone_size: -
cdr3_nt: TGCGCCAGCAGCCAAGAGATGTGGCAGGAGGACTCCTTAGCCAAAAACATTCAGTACTTC
cdr3_aa: CASSQEMWQEDSLAKNIQYF

j_call: TRBJ2-1
v_call: TRBV6-2/TRBV6-3
d_call: -
clone_size: -
cdr3_nt: TGTGCCAGCAGGCCGGGACGCACTAACAGTAAGCAGTTCTTC
cdr3_aa: CASRPGRTNSKQFF

j_call: TRBJ2-7
v_call: TRBV28
d_call: -
clone_size: -
cdr3_nt: TGTGCCAGCAGTTCTCGGACACGGGCTTGGGAGCACTACTTC
cdr3_aa: CASSSRTRAWEHYF

j_call: TRBJ2-2
v_call: TRBV28
d_call: -
clone_size: -
cdr3_nt: TGTGCAAGCAGTCTGAGAACGTCAAACACCCGGGAGCTGTTTTTT
cdr3_aa: CASSLRTSNTRELFF

j_call: TRBJ1-3
v_call: TRBV20-1
d_call: -
clone_size: -
cdr3_nt: TGCAGTGCTAGAGTCGCGCGGGAGGTGGAGGGAAACGCCATATATTTT
cdr3_aa: CSARVAREVEGNAIYF

j_call: TRBJ2-2
v_call: TRBV29-1
d_call: TRBD2
clone_size: -
cdr3_nt: TGCAGCGTTGTTTTCCTGGCGGGAGGGGTCAGGGGGCTGTTTTTT
cdr3_aa: CSVVFLAGGVRGLFF

j_call: TRBJ2-7
v_call: TRBV20-1
d_call: -
clone_size: -
cdr3_nt: TGCAGTGCTAGATCAGTCGAGCGACCCCCATACGAGCACTACTTC
cdr3_aa: CSARSVERPPYEHYF

j_call: TRBJ1-6
v_call: TRBV4-1
d_call: TRBD1
clone_size: -
cdr3_nt: TGCGCGAGCAGACCAGACAGGGCCGGTTCACCCCTCCACTTT
cdr3_aa: CASRPDRAGSPLHF

j_call: TRBJ2-7
v_call: TRBV20-1
d_call: -
clone_size: -
cdr3_nt: TGCAGTGCTAGGGAGAGACTAGTGACTTACGATCAGTACTTC
cdr3_aa: CSARERLVTYDQYF

j_call: TRBJ2-7
v_call: TRBV10-3
d_call: TRBD2
clone_size: -
cdr3_nt: TGTGCCATCAGCCTAGTAGCGGGAGCGGTCTACGAGCAGTACTTT
cdr3_aa: CAISLVAGAVYEQYF

j_call: TRBJ2-1
v_call: TRBV12-3/TRBV12-4
d_call: -
clone_size: -
cdr3_nt: TGTACCACGTGTAGGGGAGGAACCTACAATGAGCAGTTCTTC
cdr3_aa: CTTCRGGTYNEQFF